These T cell receptor beta chains were read from a single sample in a study of cytomegalovirus exposure and HLA in healthy donors. The protocol was immunoSEQ multiplex PCR, while the TCRdb copy is restricted to in-frame clones and leaves out a portion. Of 100,000 to 150,000 clones listed, roughly 82% are singletons. The sequenced sample was PBMCs. The receptors shown here come from a woman aged 18-30 years in good health and CMV-seropositive. Each CDR3 is given with its conserved first and last residue. The D gene is left open where the match is weak. Clone size is given for some rows only: seen once, a few or many times, or a class if the clone is expanded.

clone size,J gene,V gene,D gene,CDR3 protein,CDR3 DNA
-,TRBJ2-1,TRBV27,TRBD1,CASSRDRVKNEQFF,TGTGCCAGTAGCCGGGACAGGGTAAAGAATGAGCAGTTCTTC
-,TRBJ1-6,TRBV7-9,-,CASSLLLGQGRDSPLHF,TGTGCCAGCAGCTTACTTTTAGGGCAGGGGAGGGATTCACCCCTCCACTTT
few,TRBJ2-6,TRBV27,-,CASTLQGPGANVLTF,TGTGCCAGCACTCTTCAGGGTCCTGGGGCCAACGTCCTGACTTTC
-,TRBJ1-1,TRBV18,TRBD1,CASSPGQNYPAFF,TGTGCCAGCTCACCGGGACAGAACTACCCAGCTTTCTTT
-,TRBJ1-2,TRBV7-9,-,CASSLDFLVNYGYTF,TGTGCCAGCAGCTTAGACTTCCTTGTTAACTATGGCTACACCTTC
-,TRBJ1-5,TRBV4-1,TRBD1,CASSQAGTRGQPQHF,TGCGCCAGCAGCCAAGCGGGTACCAGGGGGCAGCCCCAGCATTTT
few,TRBJ2-2,TRBV25-1,TRBD1,CASSGRQGPINTGELFF,TGTGCCAGCAGTGGGAGACAGGGACCGATCAACACCGGGGAGCTGTTTTTT
-,TRBJ2-1,TRBV10-3,-,CAIRAPGGGEQFF,TGTGCCATCAGGGCTCCGGGCGGCGGGGAGCAGTTCTTC
-,TRBJ2-3,TRBV7-2,-,CASSQATPSTSTDTQYF,TGTGCCAGCAGCCAAGCAACTCCCTCTACTAGCACAGATACGCAGTATTTT
-,TRBJ1-2,TRBV5-1,-,CASSFLQGSLGYTF,TGCGCCAGCAGCTTCCTACAGGGATCCCTTGGCTACACCTTC
-,TRBJ2-7,TRBV5-1,TRBD1,CASSSSSDRAGYEQYF,TGCGCCAGCAGCTCTTCCTCCGACAGGGCTGGCTACGAGCAGTACTTC
-,TRBJ1-1,TRBV7-2,TRBD1,CASSLDQGAGTEAFF,TGTGCCAGCAGCTTAGATCAGGGGGCGGGCACTGAAGCTTTCTTT
-,TRBJ2-2,TRBV6-6,-,CASSQDSYTGELFF,TGTGCCAGCAGCCAAGACAGCTACACCGGGGAGCTGTTTTTT
-,TRBJ1-5,TRBV7-9,TRBD1,CASSQGGWGNQPQHF,TGTGCCAGCAGCCAGGGGGGTTGGGGCAATCAGCCCCAGCATTTT
once,TRBJ2-3,TRBV27,TRBD2,CASSTRTSGVGTDTQYF,TGTGCCAGCAGTACCCGGACTAGCGGGGTAGGCACAGATACGCAGTATTTT
-,TRBJ1-3,TRBV30,-,CACTSGVSGNTIYF,TGTGCCTGTACATCAGGGGTTTCTGGAAACACCATATATTTT
once,TRBJ2-3,TRBV27,-,CASSLSEGVPDTQYF,TGTGCCAGCAGTTTATCAGAGGGAGTTCCAGATACGCAGTATTTT
once,TRBJ1-6,TRBV7-2,-,CASSLAKASSYNSPLHF,TGTGCCAGCAGCTTAGCGAAAGCTAGCTCCTATAATTCACCCCTCCACTTT
-,TRBJ2-7,TRBV5-4,TRBD2,CASSHSGGDSYEQYF,TGTGCCAGCAGTCATAGCGGGGGAGATTCCTACGAGCAGTACTTC
once,TRBJ2-1,TRBV6-4,TRBD2,CASSELAGSNEQFF,TGTGCCAGCAGTGAGTTAGCGGGGTCTAATGAGCAGTTCTTC
few,TRBJ2-2,TRBV27,TRBD1,CASSHRQGGAGELFF,TGTGCCAGCAGTCACCGACAGGGGGGGGCCGGGGAGCTGTTTTTT
once,TRBJ2-7,TRBV21-1,-,CASVRDSYEQYF,TGTGCCAGCGTCAGGGATTCCTACGAGCAGTACTTC
-,TRBJ2-1,TRBV4-1,-,CASSPGTYYNEQFF,TGCGCCAGCAGCCCGGGGACTTACTACAATGAGCAGTTCTTC
once,TRBJ1-3,TRBV4-1,-,CASSQAHRVAGNTIYF,TGCGCCAGCAGCCAAGCCCACAGGGTTGCTGGAAACACCATATATTTT
-,TRBJ2-7,TRBV7-9,-,CASSSQTDEQYF,TGTGCCAGCAGCTCCCAGACAGACGAGCAGTACTTC
few,TRBJ1-1,TRBV4-2,-,CASSQAWGEGTEAFF,TGTGCCAGCAGCCAAGCCTGGGGGGAGGGCACTGAAGCTTTCTTT
few,TRBJ1-1,TRBV2,-,CASEGAVLAFF,TGTGCCAGCGAGGGAGCAGTGCTGGCTTTCTTT
-,TRBJ2-5,TRBV19,-,CASSILGGEETQYF,TGTGCCAGTAGTATTTTGGGGGGAGAAGAGACCCAGTACTTC
few,TRBJ1-1,TRBV6-5,-,CASSRGNTEAFF,TGTGCCAGCAGTCGGGGGAACACTGAAGCTTTCTTT
-,TRBJ2-7,TRBV7-8,-,CASSLVLSGHTYEQYF,TGTGCCAGCAGCTTAGTGTTGTCAGGACACACCTACGAGCAGTACTTC
-,TRBJ1-1,TRBV5-1,TRBD1,CASSLAGQLNTEAFF,TGCGCCAGCAGCTTGGCGGGACAGCTGAACACTGAAGCTTTCTTT
-,TRBJ2-2,TRBV14,-,CASSQESTGELFF,TGTGCCAGCAGCCAAGAATCGACCGGGGAGCTGTTTTTT
-,TRBJ2-1,TRBV10-1,-,CASTLYRDSYNEQFF,TGCGCCAGCACTCTTTACAGGGACTCCTACAATGAGCAGTTCTTC
-,TRBJ2-1,TRBV10-3,TRBD2,CAIGTSGVFNEQFF,TGTGCCATCGGTACTAGCGGGGTGTTCAATGAGCAGTTCTTC
-,TRBJ1-1,TRBV11-3,TRBD1,CASSSRTGSTEAFF,TGTGCCAGCAGCTCAAGGACAGGGAGTACTGAAGCTTTCTTT
-,TRBJ2-5,TRBV11-3,-,CASSLGGVQETQYF,TGTGCCAGCAGCTTAGGTGGAGTACAAGAGACCCAGTACTTC
-,TRBJ1-6,TRBV7-6,TRBD1,CASSLAAGTGLNSPLHF,TGTGCCAGCAGCTTAGCGGCGGGGACAGGGTTGAATTCACCCCTCCACTTT
-,TRBJ2-6,TRBV21-1,-,CASSNRQGAGANVLTF,TGTGCCAGCAGCAACCGACAGGGGGCTGGGGCCAACGTCCTGACTTTC
once,TRBJ2-4,TRBV19,TRBD1,CASRRGSGQALAKNIQYF,TGTGCCAGTAGAAGGGGGAGTGGACAGGCACTGGCCAAAAACATTCAGTACTTC
-,TRBJ1-1,TRBV28,-,CASSTIRGTNAEAFF,TGTGCCAGCAGTACCATAAGGGGGACAAACGCTGAAGCTTTCTTT
few,TRBJ1-1,TRBV5-4,TRBD1,CASSGGQATEAFF,TGTGCCAGCAGCGGGGGACAGGCCACTGAAGCTTTCTTT
-,TRBJ1-1,TRBV5-1,TRBD1,CASSPGQGLMNTEAFF,TGCGCCAGCAGCCCGGGACAGGGACTTATGAACACTGAAGCTTTCTTT
-,TRBJ1-1,TRBV13,-,CASSSWEGNTEAFF,TGTGCCAGCAGCTCATGGGAGGGGAACACTGAAGCTTTCTTT
once,TRBJ1-5,TRBV6-5,-,CASSSRSTDQPQHF,TGTGCCAGCAGCTCCCGGTCAACGGATCAGCCCCAGCATTTT
-,TRBJ2-5,TRBV7-7,-,CASSPPTSQETQYF,TGTGCTAGCAGCCCGCCGACAAGCCAAGAGACCCAGTACTTC
-,TRBJ2-7,TRBV10-3,TRBD1,CAASPGQGIYEQYF,TGTGCCGCCTCCCCCGGACAGGGAATCTACGAGCAGTACTTC
-,TRBJ1-2,TRBV11-2,TRBD1,CASSPRTGGVSNYGYTF,TGTGCCAGCAGCCCTAGGACAGGGGGCGTTTCTAACTATGGCTACACCTTC
-,TRBJ2-1,TRBV27,TRBD2,CASSSIRLAGYNEQFF,TGTGCCAGCAGTTCTATTCGACTAGCGGGGTACAATGAGCAGTTCTTC
-,TRBJ2-1,TRBV5-5,TRBD1,CASSSSGQAGDEQFF,TGTGCCAGCAGCTCTTCGGGACAGGCTGGCGATGAGCAGTTCTTC
-,TRBJ1-2,TRBV29-1,TRBD1,CSVNRGSYGYTF,TGCAGCGTGAACAGGGGTTCCTATGGCTACACCTTC
-,TRBJ2-7,TRBV5-5,-,CASSLNLFPYEQYF,TGTGCCAGCAGCTTAAACTTGTTCCCCTACGAGCAGTACTTC
-,TRBJ2-1,TRBV7-6,-,CASTPGDNEQFF,TGTGCCAGCACCCCAGGTGATAATGAGCAGTTCTTC